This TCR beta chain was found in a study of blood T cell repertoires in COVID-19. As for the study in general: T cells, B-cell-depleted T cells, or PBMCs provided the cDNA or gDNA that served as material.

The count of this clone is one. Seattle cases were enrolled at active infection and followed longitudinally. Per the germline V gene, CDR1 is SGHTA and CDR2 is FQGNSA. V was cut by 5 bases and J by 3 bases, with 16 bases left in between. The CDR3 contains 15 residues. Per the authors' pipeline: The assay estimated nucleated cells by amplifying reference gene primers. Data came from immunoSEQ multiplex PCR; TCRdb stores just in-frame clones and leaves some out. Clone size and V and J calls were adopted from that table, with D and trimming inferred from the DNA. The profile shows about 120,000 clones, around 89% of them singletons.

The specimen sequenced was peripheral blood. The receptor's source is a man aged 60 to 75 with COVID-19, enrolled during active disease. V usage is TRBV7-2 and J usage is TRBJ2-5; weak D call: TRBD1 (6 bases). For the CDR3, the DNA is TGTGCCAGCAGCCCTTCCCAGGGGCACAAAGAGACCCAGTACTTC. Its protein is CASSPSQGHKETQYF.